The 30 T cell receptor beta chains below were found in one sample sequenced in a study of PD-L1 blockade in urothelial cancer. The protocol was immunoSEQ multiplex PCR, while the TCRdb copy is restricted to in-frame clones and leaves out a portion. The sample records 50,000 to 55,000 clones, 75% to 90% being singletons. Sample time point: pretreatment peripheral blood. The sequences come from PBMCs, collected around atezolizumab (anti-PD-L1) treatment. These receptors originate from a man over 45 with urothelial cancer.

J is TRBJ1-1 and V is TRBV11-2; D ambiguous. The CDR3 consists of 15 residues. Per germline, CDR1 SGHAT and CDR2 FQNNGV. The V and J ends lost 0 bases and 4 bases respectively, with 12 bases between them. CDR3 coding DNA: TGTGCCAGCAGCTTAGAGAGGGCCGGAGGCACTGAAGCTTTCTTT. It encodes CASSLERAGGTEAFF.

The J gene is TRBJ2-4, the V gene TRBV2, with 7 bases fitting TRBD1. This CDR3 region has 16 residues. Per germline, CDR1 SNHLY and CDR2 FYNNEI. V lost 3 bases and J lost 3; bases outside the gene matches: 8. CDR3 sequence: CASSDRGQLGKNIQYF. CDR3 nucleotide sequence: TGTGCCAGCAGTGACCGGGGACAGCTGGGCAAAAACATTCAGTACTTC.

The chain uses TRBV9 and TRBJ1-6; 12 nucleotides agree with TRBD1. CDR3 length: 15 amino acids. The ends lost 7 bases at V and 9 bases at J; junction bases unmatched: 8. The germline V gene encodes CDR1 SGDLS and CDR2 YYNGEE. For the CDR3, the DNA is TGTGCCAGCGGACCAGGGACAGGGGGCGGTTCACCCCTCCACTTT. Translation: CASGPGTGGGSPLHF.

The rearrangement uses TRBV5-6 and TRBJ2-2; D possibly corresponds to TRBD1 (5 bases). With 7 bases removed from V and 1 base from J, the gap between germline ends came to 14 bases. CDR3 length: 15 amino acids. Germline lookup yields CDR1 SGHDT and CDR2 YYEEEE. The CDR3 DNA reads as TGTGCCAGCCAGCAATGGGGCCTGAACACCGGGGAGCTGTTTTTT. It specifies CASQQWGLNTGELFF.

In DNA form, the CDR3 reads TGTGCCAGCAACTCAGGACTAGCGGGTGCCCAAGAGACCCAGTACTTC. Amino acids: CASNSGLAGAQETQYF. V and J are TRBV14 and TRBJ2-5; 11 nucleotides align to TRBD2. The trim removed 7 bases at V and 1 base at J, leaving 8 bases unmatched. The CDR3 runs to 16 residues. The germline gives CDR1 SGHDN, CDR2 FVKESK.

This rearrangement joins TRBV4-2 to TRBJ1-2; tentative D call: TRBD1 (6 bases). V lost 4 bases and J 7 bases, leaving 16 bases between the germline ends. CDR3 size: 14 residues. Germline V CDR1 and CDR2: LGHNA, YNFKEQ. The DNA for the CDR3 is TGTGCCAGCAGCCCGGAACAGGGTGAGGGTGGCTACACCTTC. Residues: CASSPEQGEGGYTF.

The genes are TRBV5-6 and TRBJ2-7; D may be TRBD2 (6 bases). Germline-derived CDR1 and CDR2 are SGHDT and YYEEEE. With 2 bases removed from V and 2 bases from J, the gap between germline ends came to 11 bases. This CDR3 comprises 14 residues. CDR3 loop: CASSLGGTTYEQYF. CDR3 in DNA: TGTGCCAGCAGCTTAGGCGGGACGACCTACGAGCAGTACTTC.

This clone was seen only once. This chain uses TRBV5-6 with TRBJ2-3; perhaps TRBD1 as D (6 bases). This CDR3 is built from 12 residues. Looked up from germline, CDR1 is SGHDT and CDR2 is YYEEEE. V lost 4 bases and J lost 7, with 10 bases in between. The CDR3 bases are TGTGCCAGCAGCATACAGGGAAATACGCAGTATTTT. This codes for CASSIQGNTQYF.

This chain links TRBV19 with TRBJ2-6, with D unclear. The CDR3 has 16 amino acids. Trimming took off 7 bases at V and 0 bases at J, with 13 bases between the two ends. Germline V lookup: CDR1 LNHDA, CDR2 SQIVND (reference sequence). This chain's CDR3 is CASTIAASSGANVLTF. The CDR3 region has the DNA TGTGCCAGTACCATCGCGGCGAGCTCTGGGGCCAACGTCCTGACTTTC.

The table lists this clone with a count of one. The chain links TRBV27 to TRBJ2-7, with TRBD1 identical over 8 bases. The CDR3 totals 13 residues. V gave up 6 bases and J gave up 5 bases; unmatched junction bases: 6. Germline values: CDR1 MNHEY, CDR2 SMNVEV (reference sequence). In nucleotides, the CDR3 is TGTGCCAGCAGGGCAGGGGGCTTAGACGAGCAGTACTTC. As protein: CASRAGGLDEQYF.

This clone was picked up one time. The chain couples TRBV4-3 to TRBJ2-7; 7 nucleotides line up with TRBD1. In germline, CDR1 is LGHNA, CDR2 YSLEER. V was clipped by 0 bases and J by 2 bases; unmatched bases: 4. This CDR3 has 15 residues. The CDR3 region is CASSQDRGFTYEQYF. The CDR3 DNA sequence: TGCGCCAGCAGCCAAGACAGGGGGTTCACCTACGAGCAGTACTTC.

CDR3 in amino acids: CASSLTGSSYNEQFF. In DNA form, the CDR3 reads TGTGCCAGCAGCTTGACCGGGAGCTCCTACAATGAGCAGTTCTTC. J is TRBJ2-1 and V is TRBV7-2, with D maybe TRBD2 (6 bases). V was shortened by 3 bases and J by 0 bases, with 9 bases between the two germline ends. The germline CDR1 and CDR2 sequences are SGHTA and FQGNSA. There are 15 residues in the CDR3.

V and J are TRBV30 and TRBJ1-5, with 8 bases matching TRBD1. The CDR3 length is 15 residues. Germline V gives CDR1 GTSNPN, CDR2 SVGIG (reference sequence). The trim removed 0 bases at V and 4 bases at J, leaving 5 bases unmatched. The CDR3: CAWSVGTGGNQPQHF. The DNA of the CDR3 is TGTGCCTGGAGTGTAGGAACAGGGGGGAATCAGCCCCAGCATTTT.

This sequence joins TRBV12-5 and TRBJ2-1; TRBD2 matches 14 bases. V trimming: 6 bases; J trimming: 4 bases; junction bases outside the gene matches: 8. The CDR3 is 17 residues long. Germline CDR1 is LGHNT and CDR2 is FRNRAP. The CDR3 nucleotides read TGTGCTAGTGGCTATGGGACTAGCGGGAGCTTTTACAATGAGCAGTTCTTC. Its translation: CASGYGTSGSFYNEQFF.

The chain uses TRBV27 and TRBJ1-2; TRBD1 aligns across 8 bases. The germline gives CDR1 MNHEY, CDR2 SMNVEV (reference sequence). Unmatched junction bases numbered 7, after V lost 1 base and J lost 6 bases. The CDR3 extends over 15 amino acids. The CDR3 loop is CASSLFPGGANGYTF. For the CDR3, the DNA is TGTGCCAGCAGTTTATTTCCAGGGGGCGCGAATGGCTACACCTTC.

The chain joins TRBV28 to TRBJ2-7, with D possibly being TRBD2 (5 bases). There are 13 residues in the CDR3. Germline V gives CDR1 MDHEN, CDR2 SYDVKM. The ends were cut back, 3 bases at V and 8 bases at J, with 14 bases in the middle. CDR3 sequence (DNA): TGTGCCAGCAGTTTTGAGACTACCCTCAAGCAGTACTTC. Its translation is CASSFETTLKQYF.

The chain uses TRBV2 and TRBJ1-5, with 8 bases identical to TRBD1. The CDR3 spans 15 residues. CDR1 is SNHLY, CDR2 FYNNEI, per germline. Unmatched junction bases numbered 8, after V lost 6 bases and J lost 4 bases. The CDR3 loop reads CASRDSQGVNQPQHF. DNA of the CDR3: TGTGCCAGCAGGGATTCACAGGGGGTGAATCAGCCCCAGCATTTT.

The rearrangement links TRBV10-2 to TRBJ2-2; 15 nucleotides align to TRBD2. V lost 2 bases, J lost 2 bases, and 3 bases stayed unmatched. The CDR3 sequence is 18 residues long. Germline V gene sequence: CDR1 WSHSY, CDR2 SAAADI. The CDR3 protein is CASSEPGLAGGNTGELFF. DNA for the CDR3: TGCGCCAGCAGTGAGCCGGGACTAGCGGGGGGTAACACCGGGGAGCTGTTTTTT.

This chain links TRBV15 with TRBJ2-5, with D tentatively TRBD1 (7 bases). CDR3 length: 16 amino acids. V lost 2 bases and J lost 7, with 20 bases in between. Germline V CDR1 and CDR2: LNHNV, YYDKDF (reference sequence). The CDR3 spells CATSRLLERGDRTQYF. The CDR3 DNA is TGTGCCACCAGCAGACTATTAGAGAGGGGGGACAGGACCCAGTACTTC.

The chain combines TRBV29-1 with TRBJ2-1, with 9 bases fitting TRBD1. This CDR3 has 14 amino acids. The J segment lost 7 bases and the V segment lost 5 bases, leaving 9 bases of the junction unmatched. CDR1 is SQVTM and CDR2 is ANQGSEA in the germline V gene. The CDR3 sequence is CSVYGTGIRNEQFF. The DNA of the CDR3 is TGCAGCGTTTATGGGACAGGGATCCGTAATGAGCAGTTCTTC.

This sequence joins TRBV7-7 and TRBJ2-1; 11 bases line up with TRBD1. Looked up from germline, CDR1 is SSHAT and CDR2 is FNYEAQ (reference sequence). This CDR3 region has 14 residues. Trimming cost V 1 base and J 8 bases; bases outside gene matches: 1. CDR3 sequence: CASSLGTGGDEQFF. The CDR3, as DNA: TGTGCCAGCAGCTTAGGGACAGGGGGCGATGAGCAGTTCTTC.

The J gene is TRBJ2-3, the V gene TRBV27, with D maybe TRBD1 (6 bases). Germline CDR1 and CDR2: MNHEY and SMNVEV (reference sequence). This CDR3 contains 17 residues. V was cut by 3 bases and J by 2 bases, with 18 bases left in between. The CDR3 loop is CASSFRTRDTNTDTQYF. The DNA for the CDR3 is TGTGCCAGCAGTTTCCGCACCCGGGACACAAACACAGATACGCAGTATTTT.

J is TRBJ2-5 and V is TRBV6-5; TRBD2 matches 10 bases. Germline CDR1 and CDR2: MNHEY and SVGAGI. The junction had 2 bases not matched to a gene; V was cut back by 6 bases and J by 1 base. This CDR3 has 14 amino acids. The CDR3 DNA is TGTGCCAGCAGAGCGGGGGGGATCCAAGAGACCCAGTACTTC. Translating it yields CASRAGGIQETQYF.

The chain has TRBV13 and TRBJ2-5, with a weak D call TRBD1 (6 bases). V lost 4 bases to trimming and J lost 5 bases, with 11 bases between them. This CDR3 spans 13 amino acids. The V gene's germline CDR1 is PRHDT and CDR2 FYEKMQ (reference sequence). The CDR3 DNA is TGTGCCAGCAGCTCACAGGGTTGGGAGACCCAGTACTTC. This codes for CASSSQGWETQYF. The whole variable domain, filled in from reference TRBV13 and TRBJ2-5, reads AAGVIQSPRHLIKEKRETATLKCYPIPRHDTVYWYQQGPGQDPQFLISFYEKMQSDKGSIPDRFSAQQFSDYHSELNMSSLELGDSALYFCASSSQGWETQYFGPGTRLLVL.

The V gene is TRBV11-3, the J gene TRBJ2-7; TRBD2 is a possible D gene (6 bases). There are 15 residues in the CDR3. Trimming took 5 bases from V and 1 from J, leaving 15 bases between them. CDR1 and CDR2 (germline): SGHNT, YENEEA. The CDR3 sequence: CASSLRGGASYEQYF. DNA of the CDR3: TGTGCCAGCAGCCTCCGGGGCGGGGCTTCCTACGAGCAGTACTTC.

This chain links TRBV11-2 with TRBJ2-5, with D tentatively TRBD2 (5 bases). The CDR3 contains 14 residues. Per germline, CDR1 SGHAT and CDR2 FQNNGV. The V gene lost 1 base and the J gene lost 0 bases, with 6 bases spanning the gap. CDR3 amino acids: CASSLAGNQETQYF. The CDR3 nucleotides are TGTGCCAGCAGCTTAGCGGGGAACCAAGAGACCCAGTACTTC.

CDR3 in amino acids: CASSESRAPGQETQYF. The CDR3, as DNA: TGTGCCAGCAGTGAATCCAGGGCCCCCGGGCAAGAGACCCAGTACTTC. This chain links TRBV6-1 with TRBJ2-5; weak D call: TRBD1 (5 bases). Germline-derived CDR1 and CDR2 are MNHNS and SASEGT. The CDR3 consists of 16 residues. V gave up 2 bases and J gave up 2 bases, with 15 bases separating them.

The rearrangement uses TRBV7-8 and TRBJ2-7; 15 nucleotides align to TRBD2. V shed 4 bases and J 4 bases; nucleotides not matched to a gene: 5. Germline loops: CDR1 SGHVS, CDR2 FQNEAQ. The CDR3 sequence is 16 residues long. This chain's CDR3 is CASSYGLAGGEYEQYF. The CDR3 coding sequence is TGTGCCAGCAGCTACGGACTAGCGGGAGGGGAGTACGAGCAGTACTTC. Drawing the rest from reference TRBV7-8 and TRBJ2-7, the complete variable domain is GAGVSQSPRYKVAKRGQDVALRCDPISGHVSLFWYQQALGQGPEFLTYFQNEAQLDKSGLPSDRFFAERPEGSVSTLKIQRTQQEDSAVYLCASSYGLAGGEYEQYFGPGTRLTVT.

The chain is built from TRBV25-1 and TRBJ2-1; TRBD2 agrees at 11 bases. CDR1 is MGHDK and CDR2 is SYGVNS in the germline V gene. After removal of 1 base from V and 1 base from J, the junction contained 3 bases not matched to a gene. This CDR3 region has 17 residues. The CDR3 DNA reads TGTGCCAGCAGTGAATCAACTAGCGGGAGTTCCTACAATGAGCAGTTCTTC. Its translation is CASSESTSGSSYNEQFF.

This chain links TRBV10-1 with TRBJ2-6; the match to TRBD2 covers 8 bases. The germline gives CDR1 WNHNN, CDR2 SYGVQD (reference sequence). The CDR3 has 17 amino acids. Trimming took 2 bases from V and 4 from J; bases not matched to a gene: 7. The chain's CDR3 is CASSESRGGRGANVLTF. CDR3 coding DNA: TGCGCCAGCAGTGAGAGCCGGGGGGGGAGAGGGGCCAACGTCCTGACTTTC.